The 10 T cell receptor beta chains given below trace back to one sample, sequenced in a study of lymphopenia after photon versus proton radiotherapy. Generated by immunoSEQ multiplex PCR, the TCRdb table keeps only in-frame clones and is missing some. The data hold more than 80,000 clones, with 65% to 85% observed a single time. Here the sequenced sample was peripheral blood, taken from a patient treated with proton-based radiotherapy. These receptors were obtained from a man aged 60-69 years with pancreatic cancer.

The V and J genes are TRBV28 and TRBJ1-1, with 9 positions matching TRBD1. The germline gives CDR1 MDHEN, CDR2 SYDVKM. V lost 6 bases, J lost 0 bases, and 5 bases stayed unmatched. This CDR3 is built from 15 residues. CDR3 amino acids: CASRLRTGVNTEAFF. In nucleotides, the CDR3 is TGTGCCAGCAGGTTAAGGACAGGGGTGAACACTGAAGCTTTCTTT.

The CDR3 protein is CASSPRGTGGNTIYF. The CDR3 DNA follows: TGTGCCAGCTCACCACGGGGGACCGGCGGAAACACCATATATTTT. This chain uses TRBV18 with TRBJ1-3; maybe TRBD1 (5 bases). This CDR3 has 15 amino acids. Trimming took 1 base from V and 4 from J, leaving 11 bases between them. Germline CDR1 reads KGHSH; CDR2 reads LQKENI.

The V call is TRBV15, the J call TRBJ2-7; D perhaps matches TRBD1 (5 bases). CDR1 is LNHNV, CDR2 YYDKDF, per germline (reference sequence). V shed 1 base and J shed 3 bases, with 7 bases lying between them. This CDR3 is built from 13 residues. DNA for the CDR3: TGTGCCACCAGCAGAGGACAGAACTACGAGCAGTACTTC. This encodes CATSRGQNYEQYF.

This sequence joins TRBV6-6 and TRBJ2-3, with 7 bases fitting TRBD2. The CDR3 has 14 amino acids. Germline trimming cut 6 bases from V and 2 bases from J; bases unmatched to any gene: 5. Looked up from germline, CDR1 is MNHNY and CDR2 is SVGAGI (reference sequence). In nucleotides, the CDR3 is TGTGCCAGCAGCCCCGGGACTACCACAGATACGCAGTATTTT. Translating it yields CASSPGTTTDTQYF.

This clone appeared once. The V gene is TRBV6-6, the J gene TRBJ1-5, with a tentative D call TRBD1 (5 bases). This CDR3 has 15 residues. Germline V gene sequence: CDR1 MNHNY, CDR2 SVGAGI (reference sequence). Trimming left V 5 bases short and J 1 base short, with 12 bases between. DNA of the CDR3: TGTGCCAGCAGTCCCCTATGGGGGAGCAATCAGCCCCAGCATTTT. It is translated as CASSPLWGSNQPQHF.

V is TRBV4-1 and J is TRBJ2-1, with TRBD2 as a possible D gene (6 bases). Trimming took 0 bases from V and 4 from J, leaving 19 bases between them. There are 18 residues in the CDR3. Germline CDR1 is MGHRA and CDR2 is YSYEKL. In nucleotides, the CDR3 is TGCGCCAGCAGCCAAGACCCAGCATTAGGACTACAATACAATGAGCAGTTCTTC. This sequence encodes CASSQDPALGLQYNEQFF.

The J gene is TRBJ1-1, the V gene TRBV5-1; D unresolved. The CDR3 is 12 residues long. Germline CDR1 SGHRS, CDR2 YFSETQ. V was trimmed by 5 bases and J by 6 bases, leaving 11 bases between them. The CDR3 reads CASSFSGPEAFF. The CDR3 DNA sequence: TGCGCCAGCAGTTTCTCCGGCCCTGAAGCTTTCTTT.

The genes are TRBV5-6 and TRBJ2-5; 8 positions agree with TRBD2. Germline CDR1 is SGHDT and CDR2 is YYEEEE. The ends lost 5 bases at V and 4 bases at J; junction bases unmatched: 7. CDR3 length: 14 amino acids. The CDR3 DNA is TGTGCCAGCAGTACAGCGGGAGTGGGAGAGACCCAGTACTTC. This encodes CASSTAGVGETQYF.

The CDR3: CAVGNGDQPQHF. In DNA form, the CDR3 reads TGTGCCGTCGGTAACGGGGATCAGCCCCAGCATTTT. The genes are TRBV7-9 and TRBJ1-5; D is uncertain. CDR3 length: 12 amino acids. Between the trimmed V and J ends, which lost 11 bases and 5 bases, there was a span of 13 bases. Germline CDR1 SEHNR, CDR2 FQNEAQ (reference sequence). The whole variable domain, filled in from reference TRBV7-9 and TRBJ1-5, reads DTGVSQNPRHKITKRGQNVTFRCDPISEHNRLYWYRQTLGQGPEFLTYFQNEAQLEKSRLLSDRFSAERPKGSFSTLEIQRTEQGDSAMYLCAVGNGDQPQHFGDGTRLSIL.

In DNA form, the CDR3 reads TGTGCCGTGGAACTCGTCCAGACCAACTATGGCTACACCTTC. It encodes CAVELVQTNYGYTF. The chain combines TRBV30 with TRBJ1-2, with D uncertain. V dropped 8 bases and J dropped 2 bases, with 18 bases sitting between them. Germline CDR1 and CDR2: GTSNPN and SVGIG (reference sequence). The CDR3 runs to 14 residues.